The next 6 T cell receptor beta chains were all read from a single sample in a study of T cell repertoires and Cas9 in healthy adults. TCRdb's table, derived via immunoSEQ multiplex PCR, lists solely in-frame clones and lacks some. Among about 20,000 clones listed, under 95% were seen once. The sample consisted of CD4+ effector T cells (CD127+, CD25-, CD137-, CD154-) from PBMCs; culture status not recorded. The receptors shown here come from a human donor in good health.

The rearrangement joins TRBV6-5 to TRBJ2-1, with D unresolved. This CDR3 spans 14 amino acids. V was cut by 4 bases and J by 8 bases, with 15 bases left in between. Germline lookup yields CDR1 MNHEY and CDR2 SVGAGI. The CDR3 DNA is TGTGCCAGCAGTTCCTTAGGGTTTAACTATGAGCAGTTCTTC. The encoded protein is CASSSLGFNYEQFF.

This chain joins TRBV9 and TRBJ2-7, with 7 bases lining up with TRBD2. The germline gives CDR1 SGDLS, CDR2 YYNGEE. Trimming cost V 3 bases and J 6 bases; bases outside gene matches: 9. This CDR3 spans 14 amino acids. As DNA, the CDR3 is TGTGCCAGCAGCGAGACTAGCAGTGTGGGCGAGCAGTACTTC. This translates into CASSETSSVGEQYF.

The V and J genes are TRBV4-2 and TRBJ1-6; tentative D call: TRBD1 (5 bases). The CDR3 length is 13 residues. Trimming left V 0 bases short and J 10 bases short, with 7 bases between. CDR1 and CDR2 from the germline V gene are LGHNA and YNFKEQ. CDR3 loop: CASSQDRASPLHF. The DNA for the CDR3 is TGTGCCAGCAGCCAAGACAGGGCATCACCCCTCCACTTT.

The chain carries TRBV6-6 and TRBJ1-6; 8 bases fit TRBD1. Germline V gene lookup returns CDR1 MNHNY and CDR2 SVGAGI (reference sequence). The CDR3 has 14 amino acids. The junction had 10 bases not matched to a gene; V was cut back by 9 bases and J by 9 bases. The CDR3 coding sequence is TGTGCCAGTAACACTGGACAGGGTGGTTCACCCCTCCACTTT. It is translated as CASNTGQGGSPLHF.

V usage is TRBV27 and J usage is TRBJ2-2, with D maybe TRBD1 (5 bases). Trimming took 2 bases from V and 5 from J, leaving 9 bases between them. The CDR3 consists of 14 residues. Germline V gene lookup returns CDR1 MNHEY and CDR2 SMNVEV (reference sequence). CDR3 amino acids: CASSLGARTGELFF. The CDR3 DNA is TGTGCCAGCAGTTTAGGGGCTAGGACCGGGGAGCTGTTTTTT.

The chain has TRBV5-1 and TRBJ2-5; TRBD1 matches 9 bases. CDR1 is SGHRS, CDR2 YFSETQ, per germline. V lost 1 base and J lost 4; bases outside the gene matches: 2. The CDR3 extends over 14 amino acids. The CDR3 DNA is TGCGCCAGCAGCTTGCGACAGGGGGGAGAGACCCAGTACTTC. Residues: CASSLRQGGETQYF.